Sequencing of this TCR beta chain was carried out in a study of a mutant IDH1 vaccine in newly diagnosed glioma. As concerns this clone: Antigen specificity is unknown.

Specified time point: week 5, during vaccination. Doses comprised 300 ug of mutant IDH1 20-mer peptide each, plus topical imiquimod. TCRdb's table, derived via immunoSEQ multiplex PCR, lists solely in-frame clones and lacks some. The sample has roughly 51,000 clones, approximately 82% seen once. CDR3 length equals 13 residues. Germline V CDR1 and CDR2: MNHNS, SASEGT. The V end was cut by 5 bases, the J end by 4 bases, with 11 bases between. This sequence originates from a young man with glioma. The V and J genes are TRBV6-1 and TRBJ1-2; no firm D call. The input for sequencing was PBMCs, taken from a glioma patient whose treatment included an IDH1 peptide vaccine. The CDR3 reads CASSLNGGYGYTF. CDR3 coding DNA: TGTGCCAGCAGTCTGAACGGAGGCTATGGCTACACCTTC.